This entry features one T cell receptor (beta chain) sequence. Antigen unknown. The length of the CDR3 is 13 residues. Trimming took off 6 bases at V and 3 bases at J, with 12 bases between the two ends. Germline V CDR1 and CDR2: MNHEY, SMNVEV (reference sequence). This record comes from a study of cytomegalovirus exposure and HLA in healthy donors. Study-level results: Reported performance of the classifier showed diagnosis of cytomegalovirus status with high specificity and sensitivity. The authors later found most CMV-associated TCR beta chains appeared HLA-restricted.

PCR involved 60 Vbeta and 13 Jbeta primers. The method was immunoSEQ multiplex PCR; TCRdb's version includes in-frame clones alone and lacks a portion of them. This sample yields more than 65,000 clones, of which about 74% are seen a single time; approximately 3% belongs to the top ten. The specimen was PBMCs. The V gene is TRBV27, the J gene TRBJ2-7; TRBD1 might be the D (6 bases). This TCR was sampled from a man aged 35 to 55 in good health and CMV-seronegative. DNA of the CDR3: TGTGCCAGCAGGACAATCAGGGGCTACGAGCAGTACTTC. Protein sequence: CASRTIRGYEQYF.